This T cell receptor beta chain came from a study of cytomegalovirus exposure and HLA in healthy donors. The CDR3 covers 16 residues. V lost 6 bases and J 6 bases, leaving 23 bases between the germline ends. Germline lookup yields CDR1 MNHEY and CDR2 SMNVEV (reference sequence). Primers included in the PCR were 60 Vbeta and 13 Jbeta primers. Assay: immunoSEQ multiplex PCR; the TCRdb copy retains only in-frame clones and omits some. The sample includes some 140,000 clones. The TCR originated in a woman between 40 and 50 years old in good health and CMV-seronegative. V and J are TRBV27 and TRBJ1-2; TRBD1 might be the D (6 bases). The sample consisted of PBMCs. The CDR3 nucleotides are TGTGCCAGCAGCCCCCTCGGACAGACCCCTATCGATGGCTACACCTTC. Its translation is CASSPLGQTPIDGYTF.